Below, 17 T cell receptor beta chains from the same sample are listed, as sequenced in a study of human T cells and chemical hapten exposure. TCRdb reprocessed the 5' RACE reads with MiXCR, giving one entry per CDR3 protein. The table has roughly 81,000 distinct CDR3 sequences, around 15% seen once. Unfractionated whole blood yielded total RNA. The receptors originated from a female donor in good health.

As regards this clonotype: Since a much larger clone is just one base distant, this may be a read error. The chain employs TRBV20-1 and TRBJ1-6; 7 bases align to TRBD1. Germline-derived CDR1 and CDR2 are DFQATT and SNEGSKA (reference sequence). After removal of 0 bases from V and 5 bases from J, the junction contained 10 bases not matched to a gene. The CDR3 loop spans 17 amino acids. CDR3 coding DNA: TGCAGTGCTAGAGATATATTTCTTGGGACAGATAATTCACCCCTCCACTTT. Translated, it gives CSARDIFLGTDNSPLHF.

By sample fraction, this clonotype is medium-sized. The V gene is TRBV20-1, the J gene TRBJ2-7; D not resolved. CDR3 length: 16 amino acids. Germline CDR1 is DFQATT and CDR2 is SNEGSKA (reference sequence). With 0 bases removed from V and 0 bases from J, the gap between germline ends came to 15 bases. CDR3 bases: TGCAGTGCTAGAGATATAGGGCAGCTCAGCTCCTACGAGCAGTACTTC. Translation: CSARDIGQLSSYEQYF.

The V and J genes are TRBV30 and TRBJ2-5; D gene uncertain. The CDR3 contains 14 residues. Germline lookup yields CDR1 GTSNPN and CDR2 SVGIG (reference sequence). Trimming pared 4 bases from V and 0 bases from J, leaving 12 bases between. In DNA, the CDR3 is TGTGCCTGGAAGCTGGCGGTACACCAAGAGACCCAGTACTTC. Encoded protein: CAWKLAVHQETQYF.

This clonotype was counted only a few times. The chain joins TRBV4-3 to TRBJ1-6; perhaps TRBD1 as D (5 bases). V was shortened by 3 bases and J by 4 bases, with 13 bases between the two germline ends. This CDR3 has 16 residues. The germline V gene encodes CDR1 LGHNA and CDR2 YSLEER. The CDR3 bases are TGCGCCAGCAGCCAGGCCGGGACGGCATATAATTCACCCCTCCACTTT. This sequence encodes CASSQAGTAYNSPLHF.

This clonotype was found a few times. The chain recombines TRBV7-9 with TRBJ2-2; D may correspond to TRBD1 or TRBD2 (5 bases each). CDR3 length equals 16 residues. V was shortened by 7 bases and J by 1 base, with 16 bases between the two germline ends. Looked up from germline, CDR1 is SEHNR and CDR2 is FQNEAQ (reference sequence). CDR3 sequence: CASTTRGSLNTGELFF. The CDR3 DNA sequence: TGTGCCAGCACCACGAGGGGCTCTTTGAACACCGGGGAGCTGTTTTTT.

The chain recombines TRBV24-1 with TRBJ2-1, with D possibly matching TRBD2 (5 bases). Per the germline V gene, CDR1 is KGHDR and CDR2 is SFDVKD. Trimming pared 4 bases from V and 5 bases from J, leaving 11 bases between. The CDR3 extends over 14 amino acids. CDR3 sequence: CATSEVASNNEQFF. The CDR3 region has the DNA TGTGCCACCAGTGAAGTAGCGTCTAACAATGAGCAGTTCTTC.

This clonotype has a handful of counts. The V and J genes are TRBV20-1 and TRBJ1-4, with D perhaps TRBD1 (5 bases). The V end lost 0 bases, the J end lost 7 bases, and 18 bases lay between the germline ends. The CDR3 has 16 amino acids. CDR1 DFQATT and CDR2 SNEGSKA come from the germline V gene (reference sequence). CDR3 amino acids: CSARDRMVPRGEKLFF. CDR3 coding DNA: TGCAGTGCTAGAGATCGCATGGTTCCGAGGGGTGAAAAACTGTTTTTT.

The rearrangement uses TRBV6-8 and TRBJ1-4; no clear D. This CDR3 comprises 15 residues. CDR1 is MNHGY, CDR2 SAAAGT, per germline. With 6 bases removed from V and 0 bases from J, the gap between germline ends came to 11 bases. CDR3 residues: CASSRPRTTNEKLFF. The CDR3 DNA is TGTGCCAGCAGCCGTCCTCGTACAACTAATGAAAAACTGTTTTTT.

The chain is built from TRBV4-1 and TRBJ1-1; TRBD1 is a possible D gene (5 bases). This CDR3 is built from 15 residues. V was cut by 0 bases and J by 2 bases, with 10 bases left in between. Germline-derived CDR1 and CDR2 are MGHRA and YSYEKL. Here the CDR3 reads CASSQEWGVNTEAFF. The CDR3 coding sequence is TGCGCCAGCAGCCAAGAATGGGGGGTTAACACTGAAGCTTTCTTT.

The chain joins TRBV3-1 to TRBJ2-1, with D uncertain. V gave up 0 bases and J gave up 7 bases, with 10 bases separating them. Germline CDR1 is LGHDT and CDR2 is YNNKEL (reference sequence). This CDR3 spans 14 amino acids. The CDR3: CASSQDPLENEQFF. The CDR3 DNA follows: TGTGCCAGCAGCCAAGATCCGCTAGAGAATGAGCAGTTCTTC.

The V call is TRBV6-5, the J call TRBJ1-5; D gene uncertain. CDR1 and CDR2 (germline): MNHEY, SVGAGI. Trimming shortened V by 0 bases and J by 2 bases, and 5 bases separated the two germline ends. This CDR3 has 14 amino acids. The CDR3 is CASSYSYRNQPQHF. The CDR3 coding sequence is TGTGCCAGCAGTTACTCTTATCGCAATCAGCCCCAGCATTTT.

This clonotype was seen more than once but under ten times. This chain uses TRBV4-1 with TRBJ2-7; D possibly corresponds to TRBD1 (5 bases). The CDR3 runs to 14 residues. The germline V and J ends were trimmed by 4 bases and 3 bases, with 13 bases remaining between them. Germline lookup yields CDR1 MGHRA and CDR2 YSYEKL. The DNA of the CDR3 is TGCGCCAGCAGCCTGGACGGCAGGGACTACGAGCAGTACTTC. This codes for CASSLDGRDYEQYF.

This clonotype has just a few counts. CDR3 protein: CASSHGKGLLREQYF. The CDR3 bases are TGTGCCAGCAGCCACGGGAAAGGGTTATTACGCGAGCAGTACTTC. This sequence joins TRBV4-2 and TRBJ2-7; maybe TRBD2 (5 bases). V was cut by 3 bases and J by 6 bases, with 18 bases left in between. The germline gives CDR1 LGHNA, CDR2 YNFKEQ. CDR3 size: 15 residues.

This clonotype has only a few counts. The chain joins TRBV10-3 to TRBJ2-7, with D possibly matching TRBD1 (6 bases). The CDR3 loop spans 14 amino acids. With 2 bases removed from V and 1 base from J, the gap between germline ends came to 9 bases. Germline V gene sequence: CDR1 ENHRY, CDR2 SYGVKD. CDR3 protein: CAISEGQFSYEQYF. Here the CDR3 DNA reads TGTGCCATCAGTGAGGGACAGTTTTCCTACGAGCAGTACTTC.

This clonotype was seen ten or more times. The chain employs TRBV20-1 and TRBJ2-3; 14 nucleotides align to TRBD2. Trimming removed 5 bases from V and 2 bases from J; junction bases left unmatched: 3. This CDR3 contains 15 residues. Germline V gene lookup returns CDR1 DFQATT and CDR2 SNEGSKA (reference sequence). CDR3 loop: CSAGGLAGDTDTQYF. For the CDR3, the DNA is TGCAGTGCTGGGGGACTAGCGGGAGACACAGATACGCAGTATTTT.

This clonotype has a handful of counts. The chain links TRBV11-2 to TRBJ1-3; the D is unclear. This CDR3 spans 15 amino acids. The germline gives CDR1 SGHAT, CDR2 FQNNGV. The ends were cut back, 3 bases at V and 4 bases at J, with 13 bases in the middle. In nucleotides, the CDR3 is TGTGCCAGCAGCTTTTCTGTGGGCTCGGGAAACACCATATATTTT. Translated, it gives CASSFSVGSGNTIYF.

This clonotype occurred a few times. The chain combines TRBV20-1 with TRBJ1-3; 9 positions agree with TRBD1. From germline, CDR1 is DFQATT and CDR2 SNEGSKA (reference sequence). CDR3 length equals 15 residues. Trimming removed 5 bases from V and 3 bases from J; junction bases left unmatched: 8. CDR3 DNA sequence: TGCAGTGCTTCCGCCGGGACAGGGTTTGGAAACACCATATATTTT. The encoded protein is CSASAGTGFGNTIYF.